Sequencing of this T cell receptor beta chain was carried out in a study of post-analysis software for immune sequencing data. Overall study findings and caveats: A handful of TRBV segments, including TRBV5-6, TRBV5-1 and TRBV20-1, were more frequent in patients than controls.

This CDR3 has 11 residues. Per germline, CDR1 SQVTM and CDR2 ANQGSEA. Unique molecular identifiers featured in each of the TCR beta cDNA libraries. One entry per CDR3 protein, called by TCRdb with MiXCR from the PCR reads. The sample contains about 540,000 distinct CDR3 sequences, under 40% of which appear only once. With respect to this clonotype: Its matching antigen is unknown. Its ends do not fully match the called genes, so a read error is possible.

The source of this sequence is a girl under 18 with multiple sclerosis. The chain carries TRBV29-1 and TRBJ2-1; the D is unclear. The specimen sequenced was blood. The CDR3 DNA sequence: TGCAGCGTTGATGTTGTCGATGAGCAGGTCTTC. It translates to CSVDVVDEQVF.